The 17 T cell receptor beta chains presented below share a single source sample, sequenced in a study of cytomegalovirus exposure and HLA in healthy donors. With 60 Vbeta and 13 Jbeta primers, the PCR was carried out. Some clones are missing from TCRdb's copy, which holds only in-frame ones; the method was immunoSEQ multiplex PCR. The sample lists approximately 120,000 clones; 83% were seen once. The sequencing sample was made of PBMCs. These receptors originate from a woman aged 40 to 55 in good health and CMV-seropositive.

The chain carries TRBV30 and TRBJ2-3, with D tentatively TRBD2 (6 bases). V lost 5 bases, J lost 0 bases, and 12 bases lay in between. CDR3 length equals 14 residues. Germline V gene lookup returns CDR1 GTSNPN and CDR2 SVGIG (reference sequence). CDR3 loop: CAWAGLTSTDTQYF. The CDR3 nucleotides read TGTGCCTGGGCCGGACTAACGAGCACAGATACGCAGTATTTT.

The chain carries TRBV18 and TRBJ2-5; TRBD2 matches at 13 bases. Matching the DNA end better, TRBJ2-7 makes the J call doubtful. Per germline, CDR1 KGHSH and CDR2 LQKENI. This CDR3 is built from 16 residues. CDR3 protein: CASSPPGLAGTYEQYF. The CDR3 DNA follows: TGTGCCAGCTCACCACCGGGACTAGCGGGAACCTACGAGCAGTACTTC.

The chain is built from TRBV7-3 and TRBJ2-2, with 11 bases identical to TRBD2. Trimming at V came to 5 bases and at J to 5 bases, leaving 10 bases not matched to a gene. Germline V gene data show CDR1 as SGHTA and CDR2 as FQGTGA. This CDR3 has 17 amino acids. This CDR3 is CASSSRTGLAGTGELFF. The CDR3 region has the DNA TGTGCCAGCAGCAGTCGGACCGGACTAGCGGGTACCGGGGAGCTGTTTTTT.

V is TRBV4-3 and J is TRBJ2-1; no definite D call. The CDR3 loop spans 14 amino acids. V lost 0 bases to trimming and J lost 7 bases, with 10 bases between them. Germline CDR1 reads LGHNA; CDR2 reads YSLEER. The CDR3 loop reads CASSQEAAVNEQFF. CDR3 in DNA: TGCGCCAGCAGCCAAGAGGCGGCGGTGAATGAGCAGTTCTTC.

The J gene is TRBJ1-5, the V gene TRBV27; 8 nucleotides line up with TRBD1. Germline V gives CDR1 MNHEY, CDR2 SMNVEV (reference sequence). The CDR3 consists of 16 residues. V shed 5 bases and J 2 bases; nucleotides not matched to a gene: 8. The CDR3: CASSPKDRGRNQPQHF. For the CDR3, the DNA is TGTGCCAGCAGTCCAAAAGACAGGGGACGCAATCAGCCCCAGCATTTT.

The chain has TRBV7-2 and TRBJ2-3; 13 nucleotides match TRBD2. CDR3 size: 14 residues. Losses at the gene ends were 5 bases for V and 5 bases for J; bases not matched to a gene: 1. Germline values: CDR1 SGHTA, CDR2 FQGNSA. CDR3 protein: CASSRLAGGDTQYF. CDR3 in DNA: TGTGCCAGCAGCCGACTAGCGGGAGGAGATACGCAGTATTTT.

This chain uses TRBV30 with TRBJ2-2; D is unclear. The V end lost 4 bases, the J end lost 6 bases, and 6 bases lay between the germline ends. The CDR3 totals 11 residues. Germline CDR1 GTSNPN, CDR2 SVGIG (reference sequence). CDR3 nucleotide sequence: TGTGCCTGGATGGCGGCCGGGGAGCTGTTTTTT. Amino acids: CAWMAAGELFF. The whole variable domain, filled in from reference TRBV30 and TRBJ2-2, reads SQTIHQWPATLVQPVGSPLSLECTVEGTSNPNLYWYRQAAGRGLQLLFYSVGIGQISSEVPQNLSASRPQDRQFILSSKKLLLSDSGFYLCAWMAAGELFFGEGSRLTVL.

The V gene is TRBV28, the J gene TRBJ2-3; D ambiguous. Per the germline V gene, CDR1 is MDHEN and CDR2 is SYDVKM. V lost 3 bases, J lost 5 bases, and 6 bases lay in between. The CDR3 sequence is 12 residues long. DNA for the CDR3: TGTGCCAGCAGTTTCTCGAGAGATACGCAGTATTTT. Its translation is CASSFSRDTQYF. The variable domain in full, completed from reference TRBV28 and TRBJ2-3, reads DVKVTQSSRYLVKRTGEKVFLECVQDMDHENMFWYRQDPGLGLRLIYFSYDVKMKEKGDIPEGYSVSREKKERFSLILESASTNQTSMYLCASSFSRDTQYFGPGTRLTVL.

This clone has just one count. The chain links TRBV30 to TRBJ1-1; D perhaps matches TRBD1 (6 bases). In germline, CDR1 is GTSNPN, CDR2 SVGIG (reference sequence). The CDR3 extends over 15 amino acids. Trimming stripped 4 bases from V and 0 bases from J, with 15 bases between. The CDR3 DNA sequence: TGTGCCTGGACACCTAGGGGACACATGAACACTGAAGCTTTCTTT. Amino acids: CAWTPRGHMNTEAFF.

This chain joins TRBV28 and TRBJ2-2; 7 positions match TRBD1. This CDR3 has 14 amino acids. CDR1 and CDR2 (germline): MDHEN, SYDVKM. V lost 10 bases, J lost 3 bases, and 8 bases stayed unmatched. This CDR3 reads CATERQGHTGELFF. The CDR3 DNA reads TGTGCCACCGAAAGACAGGGCCACACCGGGGAGCTGTTTTTT.

This chain joins TRBV4-2 and TRBJ2-3; 9 positions match TRBD2. V shed 2 bases, J shed 6 bases, and the junction held 9 bases outside the gene matches. Germline lookup yields CDR1 LGHNA and CDR2 YNFKEQ. The CDR3 sequence is 16 residues long. The CDR3 DNA is TGTGCCAGCAGCCAACAGGGACTAGCATCATCTGATACGCAGTATTTT. Protein: CASSQQGLASSDTQYF.

This chain links TRBV7-9 with TRBJ2-7, with D perhaps TRBD2 (6 bases). The germline V and J ends were trimmed by 5 bases and 4 bases, with 18 bases remaining between them. Germline V gene lookup returns CDR1 SEHNR and CDR2 FQNEAQ (reference sequence). This CDR3 is built from 15 residues. The CDR3 sequence: CASSAPGLPPYEQYF. The CDR3 bases are TGTGCCAGCAGCGCACCGGGACTTCCACCTTACGAGCAGTACTTC.

J is TRBJ1-2 and V is TRBV19, with D unresolved. V shed 3 bases and J shed 4 bases, with 12 bases lying between them. CDR1 LNHDA and CDR2 SQIVND come from the germline V gene (reference sequence). CDR3 length: 14 residues. Here the CDR3 reads CASSMSRHPYGYTF. In DNA form, the CDR3 reads TGTGCCAGTAGTATGTCGCGGCACCCCTATGGCTACACCTTC.

This chain joins TRBV4-1 and TRBJ1-2; tentative D call: TRBD1 (6 bases). Trimming cost V 2 bases and J 7 bases, with 17 bases left between them. The CDR3 sequence is 15 residues long. Per germline, CDR1 MGHRA and CDR2 YSYEKL. The CDR3 coding sequence is TGCGCCAGCAGCCAACCCGGGACACGGGTCGTTGGCTACACCTTC. It translates to CASSQPGTRVVGYTF.

V is TRBV2 and J is TRBJ1-1, with D tentatively TRBD1 (6 bases). The ends were cut back, 3 bases at V and 0 bases at J, with 11 bases in the middle. Germline assignment: CDR1 SNHLY and CDR2 FYNNEI. This CDR3 comprises 15 residues. Here the CDR3 DNA reads TGTGCCAGCAGTGAGGACAGCAATATGAACACTGAAGCTTTCTTT. Translated, it gives CASSEDSNMNTEAFF.

J is TRBJ2-1 and V is TRBV5-1, with D hard to call. V was trimmed by 4 bases and J by 15 bases, leaving 14 bases between them. Germline V gene data show CDR1 as SGHRS and CDR2 as YFSETQ. This CDR3 is built from 11 residues. The CDR3 sequence: CASSDNVGTFF. CDR3 nucleotides: TGCGCCAGCAGCGACAATGTGGGTACGTTCTTC.

V is TRBV29-1 and J is TRBJ2-5; the match to TRBD1 covers 9 bases. This CDR3 spans 14 amino acids. CDR1 SQVTM and CDR2 ANQGSEA come from the germline V gene. Trimming cost V 4 bases and J 4 bases; bases outside gene matches: 7. CDR3 in DNA: TGCAGCGTTGGTTTGGGACAGGGAATAGAGACCCAGTACTTC. This codes for CSVGLGQGIETQYF. The full variable domain, in which reference TRBV29-1 and TRBJ2-5 provide the parts outside the CDR3, is SAVISQKPSRDICQRGTSLTIQCQVDSQVTMMFWYRQQPGQSLTLIATANQGSEATYESGFVIDKFPISRPNLTFSTLTVSNMSPEDSSIYLCSVGLGQGIETQYFGPGTRLLVL.